This TCR beta chain was observed in a study of shared clonotypes between healthy human individuals. Overall study findings and caveats: Blood was the sole source, and tissue repertoires probably differ.

When replicate PCRs were run on unsorted PBMC, they used about 300 ng DNA, some 31,000 T cell genomes. The table came from immunoSEQ multiplex PCR; TCRdb's copy has only in-frame clones and leaves some out. The data show approximately 470,000 clones, more than 75% seen once. This clone was observed a handful of times. Its specificity is not known. Between the trimmed V and J ends, which lost 6 bases and 0 bases, there was a span of 5 bases. CDR1 is MNHEY and CDR2 is SMNVEV in the germline V gene (reference sequence). CDR3 length: 13 amino acids. This TCR came from a woman aged 40 to 50 in good health. Some clones in this sample may be carry-over from other donors' samples. The chain carries TRBV27 and TRBJ2-2; D may be TRBD2 (5 bases). Material: PBMCs. CDR3 DNA: TGTGCCAGCAGGGACTCGAACACCGGGGAGCTGTTTTTT. Translation gives CASRDSNTGELFF.